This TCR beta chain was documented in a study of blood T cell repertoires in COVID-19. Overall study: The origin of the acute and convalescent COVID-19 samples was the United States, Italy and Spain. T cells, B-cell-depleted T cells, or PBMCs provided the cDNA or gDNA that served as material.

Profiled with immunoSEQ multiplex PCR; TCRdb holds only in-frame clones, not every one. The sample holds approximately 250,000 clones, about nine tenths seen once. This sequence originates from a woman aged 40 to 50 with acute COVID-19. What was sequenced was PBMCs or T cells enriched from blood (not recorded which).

The CDR3 bases are TGTGCCAGCTCACCACTACAGGGGACTGCTGGAAACACCATATATTTT. Its translation is CASSPLQGTAGNTIYF. The V call is TRBV18, the J call TRBJ1-3; 7 positions agree with TRBD1. Germline trimming cut 1 base from V and 2 bases from J; bases unmatched to any gene: 5. Germline V gene sequence: CDR1 KGHSH, CDR2 LQKENI. The CDR3 is 16 amino acids.